These 8 T cell receptor beta chains originate from one sample sequenced in a study of response to subunit inactivated influenza vaccine listed by TCRdb under 2018. Libraries were prepared through RT-PCR. The data were produced on an Illumina HiSeq 2500. In TCRdb, the public reads were trimmed at Q25 with fastp and aligned with MiXCR, with productive beta chains retained. Rows with a matching CDR3 protein are joined into one entry that keeps the most common DNA and genes. For this sample the table gives about 800,000 distinct CDR3 sequences, of which approximately 22% were detected only once. The leading ten clones occupy roughly 10% of the sample. This specimen was PBMCs from blood, taken roughly 5 days after vaccination. Source of these receptors: a man aged 45-65 years who received an inactivated influenza vaccine. Donor details come from another sample of the same person, matched by shared clones.

The chain uses TRBV30 and TRBJ2-1, with D hard to call. This CDR3 comprises 13 residues. With 1 base removed from V and 7 bases from J, the gap between germline ends came to 11 bases. CDR1 is GTSNPN, CDR2 SVGIG, per germline (reference sequence). Here the CDR3 DNA reads TGTGCCTGGAGTGGGAGTGCGCGGAATGAGCAGTTCTTC. Its translation is CAWSGSARNEQFF. The entire variable domain, with the rest obtained from reference TRBV30 and TRBJ2-1, is as follows: SQTIHQWPATLVQPVGSPLSLECTVEGTSNPNLYWYRQAAGRGLQLLFYSVGIGQISSEVPQNLSASRPQDRQFILSSKKLLLSDSGFYLCAWSGSARNEQFFGPGTRLTVL.

This clonotype was counted only a few times. The V call is TRBV28, the J call TRBJ1-4, with D maybe TRBD1 (5 bases). CDR1 and CDR2 from the germline V gene are MDHEN and SYDVKM. The V and J ends lost 6 bases and 11 bases respectively, with 13 bases between them. This CDR3 is 12 amino acids long. DNA of the CDR3: TGTGCCAGCAGGACTTCCCGGGGGAAACTGTTTTTT. Translating gives CASRTSRGKLFF.

This clonotype showed up many times. The genes are TRBV7-2 and TRBJ2-7; D call uncertain. Trimming left V 2 bases short and J 3 bases short, with 8 bases between. CDR3 length equals 13 residues. Germline assignment: CDR1 SGHTA and CDR2 FQGNSA. In DNA, the CDR3 is TGTGCCAGCAGCTTATTGCGAAGCTACGAGCAGTACTTC. Translated, it gives CASSLLRSYEQYF.

Only a few counts were recorded for this clonotype. This chain links TRBV3-1 with TRBJ2-5; D not certain. The CDR3 extends over 12 amino acids. V was pared by 6 bases and J by 10 bases, with 15 bases between. The germline gives CDR1 LGHDT, CDR2 YNNKEL (reference sequence). This chain's CDR3 is CASSLTPSIQYF. DNA of the CDR3: TGTGCCAGCAGTCTGACGCCTTCTATCCAGTACTTC.

The DNA for the CDR3 is TGTGCCAGCAGCTTAGCGGGAACAGGGGGATCACAGGAGCAGTACTTC. Amino acid sequence: CASSLAGTGGSQEQYF. The rearrangement joins TRBV7-6 to TRBJ2-7, with 8 bases aligning to TRBD1. The CDR3 runs to 16 residues. The trim removed 0 bases at V and 7 bases at J, leaving 11 bases unmatched. Germline loops: CDR1 SGHVS, CDR2 FNYEAQ.

This clonotype was counted a few times. The J gene is TRBJ2-7, the V gene TRBV28; 11 positions match TRBD2. V trimming: 5 bases; J trimming: 3 bases; junction bases outside the gene matches: 6. Per germline, CDR1 MDHEN and CDR2 SYDVKM. This CDR3 has 15 residues. CDR3 coding DNA: TGTGCCAGCAGTCGGGGACTAGCGGATATCTACGAGCAGTACTTC. Translated: CASSRGLADIYEQYF.

V gene TRBV18 combines with J gene TRBJ2-1, with a tentative D call TRBD1 (5 bases). Germline V CDR1 and CDR2: KGHSH, LQKENI. The V gene lost 2 bases and the J gene lost 7 bases, with 21 bases spanning the gap. The CDR3 is made up of 17 amino acids. CDR3 coding DNA: TGTGCCAGCTCACCATCAACGTCCCGGACAATAACGAATGAGCAGTTCTTC. Protein: CASSPSTSRTITNEQFF.

This clonotype has a handful of counts. The chain recombines TRBV4-2 with TRBJ2-1; tentatively, D is TRBD1 (7 bases). Between the trimmed V and J ends, which lost 3 bases and 8 bases, there was a span of 26 bases. Germline CDR1 LGHNA, CDR2 YNFKEQ. The CDR3 extends over 18 amino acids. CDR3 in DNA: TGTGCCAGCAGCCACCAGAGAAACAACAGGGGAAGGGGGGATGAGCAGTTCTTC. Translated: CASSHQRNNRGRGDEQFF.